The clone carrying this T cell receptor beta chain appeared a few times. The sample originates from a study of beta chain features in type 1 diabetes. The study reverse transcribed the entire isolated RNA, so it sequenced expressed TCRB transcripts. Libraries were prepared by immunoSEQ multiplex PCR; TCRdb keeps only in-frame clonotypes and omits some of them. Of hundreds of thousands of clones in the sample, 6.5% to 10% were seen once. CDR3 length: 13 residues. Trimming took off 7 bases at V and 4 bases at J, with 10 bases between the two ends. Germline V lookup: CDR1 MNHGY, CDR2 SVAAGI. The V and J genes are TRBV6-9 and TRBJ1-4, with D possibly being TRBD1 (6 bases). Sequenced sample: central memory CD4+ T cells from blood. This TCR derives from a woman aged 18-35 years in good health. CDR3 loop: CASKDSVNEKLFF. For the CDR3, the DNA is TGTGCCAGCAAGGACAGTGTTAATGAAAAACTGTTTTTT.